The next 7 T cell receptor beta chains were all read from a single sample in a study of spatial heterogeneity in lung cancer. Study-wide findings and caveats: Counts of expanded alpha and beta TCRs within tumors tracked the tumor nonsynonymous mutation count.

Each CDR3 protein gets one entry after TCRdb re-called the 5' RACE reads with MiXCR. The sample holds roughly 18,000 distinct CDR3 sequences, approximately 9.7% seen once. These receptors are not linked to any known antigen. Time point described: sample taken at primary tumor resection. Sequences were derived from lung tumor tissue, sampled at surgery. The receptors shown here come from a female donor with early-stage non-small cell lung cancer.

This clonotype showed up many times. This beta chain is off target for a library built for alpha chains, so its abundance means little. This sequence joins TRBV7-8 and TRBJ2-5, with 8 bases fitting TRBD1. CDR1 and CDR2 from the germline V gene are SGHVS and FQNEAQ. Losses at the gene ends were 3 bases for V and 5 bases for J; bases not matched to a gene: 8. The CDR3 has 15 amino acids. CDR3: CASSFRSGGWETQYF. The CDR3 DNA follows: TGTGCCAGCAGCTTTCGCTCAGGGGGCTGGGAGACCCAGTACTTC.

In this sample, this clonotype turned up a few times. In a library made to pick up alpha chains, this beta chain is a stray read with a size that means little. The CDR3 nucleotides are TGTGCCAGCAGTGAATCTAGGACTGAAGCTTTCTTT. Its protein product is CASSESRTEAFF. The chain couples TRBV6-1 to TRBJ1-1; D remains ambiguous. The CDR3 has 12 residues. Germline V gene data show CDR1 as MNHNS and CDR2 as SASEGT. The ends were cut back, 2 bases at V and 5 bases at J, with 6 bases in the middle.

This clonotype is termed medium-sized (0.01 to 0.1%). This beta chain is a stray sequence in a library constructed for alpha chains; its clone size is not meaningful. CDR3 in DNA: TGTGCCAGCGGAAAGCGCAATGAGCAGTTCTTC. Translated: CASGKRNEQFF. The V call is TRBV28, the J call TRBJ2-1; D is unclear. Germline CDR1 is MDHEN and CDR2 is SYDVKM. CDR3 length: 11 amino acids. V gave up 8 bases and J gave up 6 bases, with 8 bases separating them.

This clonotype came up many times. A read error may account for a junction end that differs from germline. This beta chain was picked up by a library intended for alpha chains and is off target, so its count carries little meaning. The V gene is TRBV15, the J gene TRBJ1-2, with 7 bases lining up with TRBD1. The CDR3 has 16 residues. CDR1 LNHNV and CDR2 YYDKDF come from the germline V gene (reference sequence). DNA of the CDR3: TGTGCCACCAGCAGAGACGGGACAGCTGCTAATTATGGCTACACCTTC. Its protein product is CATSRDGTAANYGYTF. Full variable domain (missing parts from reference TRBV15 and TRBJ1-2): DAMVIQNPRYQVTQFGKPVTLSCSQTLNHNVMYWYQQKSSQAPKLLFHYYDKDFNNEADTPDNFQSRRPNTSFCFLDIRSPGLGDTAMYLCATSRDGTAANYGYTFGSGTRLTVV.

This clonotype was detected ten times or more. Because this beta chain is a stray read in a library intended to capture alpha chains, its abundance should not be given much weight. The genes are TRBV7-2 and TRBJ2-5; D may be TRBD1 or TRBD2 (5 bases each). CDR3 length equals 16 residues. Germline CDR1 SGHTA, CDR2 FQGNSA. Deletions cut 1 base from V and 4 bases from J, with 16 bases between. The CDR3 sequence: CASSLVVGPGRETQYF. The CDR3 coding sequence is TGTGCCAGCAGCTTAGTGGTGGGACCCGGTAGAGAGACCCAGTACTTC.

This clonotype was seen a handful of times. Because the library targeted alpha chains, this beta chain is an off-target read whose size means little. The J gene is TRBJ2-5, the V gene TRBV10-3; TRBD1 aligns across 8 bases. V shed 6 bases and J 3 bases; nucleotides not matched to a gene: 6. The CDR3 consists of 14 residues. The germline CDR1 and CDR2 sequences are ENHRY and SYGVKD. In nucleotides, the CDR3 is TGTGCCATCAGCCCGGGACAGGTTAAAGAGACCCAGTACTTC. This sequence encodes CAISPGQVKETQYF.

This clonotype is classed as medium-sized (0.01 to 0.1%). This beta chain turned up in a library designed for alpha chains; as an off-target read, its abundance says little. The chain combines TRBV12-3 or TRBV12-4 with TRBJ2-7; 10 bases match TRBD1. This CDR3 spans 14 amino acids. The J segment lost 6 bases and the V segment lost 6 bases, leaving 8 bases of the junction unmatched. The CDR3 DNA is TGTGCCAGCAGCCTCCGAGGACAGGGGGGCGAGCAGTACTTC. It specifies CASSLRGQGGEQYF.